This T cell receptor (beta chain) comes out of a study of blood T cell repertoires in COVID-19. Per the germline V gene, CDR1 is LNHDA and CDR2 is SQIVND (reference sequence). V lost 8 bases and J lost 3; bases outside the gene matches: 5. This CDR3 is 13 amino acids long. Some clones are missing from TCRdb's copy, which holds only in-frame ones; the method was immunoSEQ multiplex PCR. The sample lists about 68,000 clones; 65% to 90% were seen once. Input material: peripheral blood. The sequence derives from a man older than 75 with acute or convalescent COVID-19. The chain carries TRBV19 and TRBJ2-7; 9 bases fit TRBD1. The CDR3 protein is CASAGTGHYEQYF. CDR3 sequence (DNA): TGTGCCAGTGCCGGGACAGGGCACTACGAGCAGTACTTC.